The clone carrying this TCR beta chain was observed a few times. The antigen is unknown. There are 13 residues in the CDR3. V was cut by 7 bases and J by 2 bases, with 9 bases left in between. Via MiXCR, TCRdb re-called the 5' RACE reads, giving one row per CDR3 protein. The sample includes under 400,000 distinct CDR3 sequences, roughly 21% seen only once; the top ten take 9.5% to 15%. The data derive from a study of T-cell memory formation after mild COVID-19. Whole-study context: There were largely donor-specific TCR clusters. Study-wide results and caveats: The main location of contracting CD4+ clones was CM and EM, and that of contracting CD8+ clones was EMRA.

The V gene is TRBV12-3 or TRBV12-4, the J gene TRBJ2-1; D is perhaps TRBD2 (5 bases). This TCR was recovered from an adult woman who had mild COVID-19 (a few samples of this study predate the infection). Cell type and time point are not known. Input material: PBMCs or a T cell subset sorted from them (not recorded which). The CDR3 nucleotides are TGTGCCAGCACGGGGTCCACCTACAATGAGCAGTTCTTC. Translated, it gives CASTGSTYNEQFF.